These 21 T cell receptor beta chains were sequenced from one sample in a study of PD-L1 blockade in urothelial cancer. The protocol was immunoSEQ multiplex PCR, while the TCRdb copy is restricted to in-frame clones and leaves out a portion. The repertoire holds tens of thousands of clones, with 85% to 90% as singletons. Stated time point: pretreatment peripheral blood. This specimen consisted of PBMCs, obtained around atezolizumab (anti-PD-L1) treatment. The receptors shown here come from a man in his 70s with urothelial cancer.

This clone appeared once. V is TRBV19 and J is TRBJ2-1, with D perhaps TRBD1 (6 bases). Trimming removed 6 bases from V and 4 bases from J, with 16 bases in between. The CDR3 contains 15 residues. The germline CDR1 and CDR2 sequences are LNHDA and SQIVND (reference sequence). The CDR3 spells CASRPRGGIYNEQFF. Written as DNA, the CDR3 is TGTGCCAGTAGGCCAAGAGGGGGAATTTACAATGAGCAGTTCTTC.

This CDR3 is CASVGRRDRSNKETQYF. DNA of the CDR3: TGTGCCAGCGTCGGAAGGAGGGACAGGTCAAATAAAGAGACCCAGTACTTC. V is TRBV2 and J is TRBJ2-5; 8 nucleotides agree with TRBD1. CDR3 length: 17 amino acids. CDR1 is SNHLY, CDR2 FYNNEI, per germline. Unmatched junction bases numbered 17, after V lost 8 bases and J lost 3 bases.

The chain recombines TRBV10-1 with TRBJ2-6; 8 nucleotides line up with TRBD1. CDR1 is WNHNN, CDR2 SYGVQD, per germline (reference sequence). This CDR3 comprises 16 residues. V was clipped by 8 bases and J by 4 bases; unmatched bases: 10. The CDR3 nucleotides read TGCGCCAGCTCCTCCGGGACAGGTTCCGGGGCCAACGTCCTGACTTTC. Encoded protein: CASSSGTGSGANVLTF.

The J gene is TRBJ2-1, the V gene TRBV5-4, with TRBD2 matching over 9 bases. With 5 bases clipped from V and 8 bases from J, the junction kept 17 bases outside the gene matches. Germline CDR1 is SGHNT and CDR2 is YYREEE (reference sequence). CDR3 length equals 17 residues. This CDR3 is CASRPESSGSSLDEQFF. Written as DNA, the CDR3 is TGTGCCAGCAGACCCGAAAGTAGCGGGAGTTCTTTGGATGAGCAGTTCTTC.

V and J are TRBV28 and TRBJ2-3, with D perhaps matching TRBD2 (6 bases). This CDR3 contains 12 residues. Germline V gene lookup returns CDR1 MDHEN and CDR2 SYDVKM. Trimming removed 6 bases from V and 9 bases from J, with 13 bases in between. This CDR3 is CASRYSSGTQYF. The CDR3 coding sequence is TGTGCCAGCAGATATTCGAGCGGGACGCAGTATTTT.

The chain combines TRBV5-5 with TRBJ2-3; 9 nucleotides agree with TRBD2. J gave up 6 bases and V 0 bases, and 14 bases lay outside the gene matches. The CDR3 covers 18 residues. CDR1 SGHKS and CDR2 YYEKEE come from the germline V gene (reference sequence). This CDR3 is CASSLDPSLAGRTDTQYF. CDR3 sequence (DNA): TGTGCCAGCAGCTTGGATCCCTCTCTAGCGGGGCGAACGGATACGCAGTATTTT.

The chain uses TRBV15 and TRBJ2-1; 11 nucleotides align to TRBD2. The CDR3 extends over 17 amino acids. J lost 8 bases, V lost 8 bases, and 17 bases had no gene match. The germline V gene encodes CDR1 LNHNV and CDR2 YYDKDF (reference sequence). The CDR3: CATGRTSGRVSVYEQFF. The DNA of the CDR3 is TGTGCCACCGGAAGAACTAGCGGGAGAGTAAGTGTCTATGAGCAGTTCTTC.

This chain links TRBV30 with TRBJ2-2, with 7 bases identical to TRBD1. Germline V gene data show CDR1 as GTSNPN and CDR2 as SVGIG (reference sequence). The V and J ends lost 4 bases and 4 bases, in that order; junction bases with no gene match: 6. The CDR3 has 14 residues. The CDR3 nucleotides are TGTGCCTGGAATACAGGGGTTTCCACCGGGGAGCTGTTTTTT. Amino acids: CAWNTGVSTGELFF.

The rearrangement uses TRBV10-3 and TRBJ2-6, with TRBD1 as a possible D gene (5 bases). CDR1 is ENHRY, CDR2 SYGVKD, per germline. The CDR3 is 18 residues long. V was clipped by 2 bases and J by 0 bases, with 14 bases between them. The chain's CDR3 is CAISEKGAIPSGANVLTF. The CDR3 bases are TGTGCCATCAGTGAGAAAGGGGCGATCCCCTCTGGGGCCAACGTCCTGACTTTC.

The V gene is TRBV9, the J gene TRBJ2-7; D is ambiguous. The germline gives CDR1 SGDLS, CDR2 YYNGEE. The germline V and J ends were trimmed by 3 bases and 0 bases, with 16 bases remaining between them. The CDR3 length is 16 residues. The CDR3 region has the DNA TGTGCCAGCAGCGCCACTGGTCGATCGAGCTCCTACGAGCAGTACTTC. Protein: CASSATGRSSSYEQYF.

This chain joins TRBV19 and TRBJ2-5, with 9 nucleotides matching TRBD2. Looked up from germline, CDR1 is LNHDA and CDR2 is SQIVND (reference sequence). V trimming: 7 bases; J trimming: 4 bases; junction bases outside the gene matches: 4. This CDR3 contains 13 residues. CDR3 in DNA: TGTGCCAGTAACCGCGGGAGGGGAGAGACCCAGTACTTC. This sequence encodes CASNRGRGETQYF.

The chain couples TRBV27 to TRBJ2-7, with 7 positions matching TRBD2. This CDR3 has 14 amino acids. CDR1 and CDR2 (germline): MNHEY, SMNVEV (reference sequence). The junction had 5 bases not matched to a gene; V was cut back by 6 bases and J by 0 bases. For the CDR3, the DNA is TGTGCCAGCAGACCAGCGGGAATCTCCTACGAGCAGTACTTC. Its protein is CASRPAGISYEQYF.

V and J are TRBV27 and TRBJ2-1, with TRBD2 identical over 11 bases. The CDR3 is made up of 16 amino acids. V dropped 4 bases and J dropped 3; count of bases not matched to a gene: 5. Germline values: CDR1 MNHEY, CDR2 SMNVEV (reference sequence). The CDR3 sequence is CASSYSGTSGYNEQFF. The CDR3 DNA follows: TGTGCCAGCAGTTACTCCGGGACTAGCGGCTACAATGAGCAGTTCTTC.

This sequence joins TRBV7-8 and TRBJ2-7; 8 bases line up with TRBD1. CDR1 is SGHVS, CDR2 FQNEAQ, per germline. This CDR3 spans 15 amino acids. The ends lost 0 bases at V and 4 bases at J; junction bases unmatched: 5. Here the CDR3 DNA reads TGTGCCAGCAGCTTAGCGTTAGACAGGGGATACGAGCAGTACTTC. Its translation is CASSLALDRGYEQYF.

This chain links TRBV7-9 with TRBJ2-1; 7 nucleotides align to TRBD1. Germline CDR1 SEHNR, CDR2 FQNEAQ (reference sequence). CDR3 length: 16 amino acids. The junction had 10 bases not matched to a gene; V was cut back by 5 bases and J by 3 bases. CDR3 sequence reads: CASSPEGRDSYNEQFF. In DNA form, the CDR3 reads TGTGCCAGCAGCCCCGAAGGTCGGGACAGCTACAATGAGCAGTTCTTC.

CDR3 sequence: CASSEPRPGDTGELFF. The DNA for the CDR3 is TGCGCCAGCAGTGAGCCCCGTCCGGGGGACACCGGGGAGCTGTTTTTT. This sequence joins TRBV10-1 and TRBJ2-2; D possibly corresponds to TRBD2 (6 bases). The CDR3 is 16 amino acids. Germline lookup yields CDR1 WNHNN and CDR2 SYGVQD (reference sequence). The V end was cut by 2 bases, the J end by 3 bases, with 13 bases between.

This rearrangement joins TRBV9 to TRBJ2-2, with 9 nucleotides matching TRBD2. After removal of 4 bases from V and 3 bases from J, the junction contained 4 bases not matched to a gene. The CDR3 has 15 residues. Looked up from germline, CDR1 is SGDLS and CDR2 is YYNGEE. This CDR3 reads CASSPGLAYTGELFF. The CDR3 bases are TGTGCCAGCAGCCCCGGACTAGCGTACACCGGGGAGCTGTTTTTT.

CDR3 in amino acids: CASSVQGGGETQYF. The CDR3 DNA reads TGTGCCAGCAGTGTACAGGGCGGTGGGGAGACCCAGTACTTC. This rearrangement joins TRBV2 to TRBJ2-5; the D gene is possibly TRBD1 (6 bases). The CDR3 extends over 14 amino acids. Looked up from germline, CDR1 is SNHLY and CDR2 is FYNNEI. V lost 4 bases and J 5 bases, leaving 14 bases between the germline ends.

This clone has a single count. The chain employs TRBV28 and TRBJ1-4; a weak D match, TRBD1 (5 bases). Germline CDR1 and CDR2: MDHEN and SYDVKM. CDR3 length: 14 residues. The V gene lost 6 bases and the J gene lost 7 bases, with 15 bases spanning the gap. In nucleotides, the CDR3 is TGTGCCAGCAGGTCTGAAGGGGCTGTTGAAAAACTGTTTTTT. Translated: CASRSEGAVEKLFF.

The rearrangement joins TRBV10-3 to TRBJ1-2; D gene ambiguous. Deletions cut 3 bases from V and 2 bases from J, with 7 bases between. The V gene's germline CDR1 is ENHRY and CDR2 SYGVKD. This CDR3 spans 13 amino acids. The CDR3 loop reads CAISDGRNYGYTF. The CDR3 nucleotides read TGTGCCATCAGTGATGGGAGAAACTATGGCTACACCTTC.

The table lists this clone with a count of one. The chain recombines TRBV19 with TRBJ2-2; D may be TRBD2 (5 bases). The V end lost 5 bases, the J end lost 2 bases, and 18 bases lay between the germline ends. This CDR3 contains 17 residues. CDR1 and CDR2 from the germline V gene are LNHDA and SQIVND (reference sequence). CDR3 protein: CASSSRGPGSNTGELFF. CDR3 coding DNA: TGTGCCAGTAGTTCCCGCGGGCCGGGAAGTAACACCGGGGAGCTGTTTTTT.